Shown below are 5 T cell receptor beta chains from a single sample sequenced in a study of CD8 T cells in ankylosing spondylitis. TCRdb reprocessed the 5' RACE reads with MiXCR, giving one entry per CDR3 protein. Of roughly 200,000 distinct CDR3 sequences in the sample, around 13% were seen once. What was sequenced was blood, either unsorted or a sorted T cell fraction (not recorded which). These receptors were taken from a male donor with ankylosing spondylitis or in good health (not recorded which).

This clonotype was seen more than once but under ten times. The V gene is TRBV12-3 or TRBV12-4, the J gene TRBJ2-2; D unresolved. V was trimmed by 1 base and J by 6 bases, leaving 3 bases between them. The CDR3 has 12 residues. CDR3 protein: CASSLDSGELFF. As DNA, the CDR3 is TGTGCCAGCAGTTTAGACTCCGGGGAGCTGTTTTTT.

As regards this clonotype: A read error may explain this, as a much larger clone is one base away. The chain has TRBV2 and TRBJ2-7; D remains ambiguous. The CDR3 has 12 residues. From germline, CDR1 is SNHLY and CDR2 FYNNEI. V was pared by 2 bases and J by 3 bases, with 5 bases between. The CDR3 loop reads CASSEPDYEQYF. CDR3 sequence (DNA): TGTGCCAGCAGTGAACCTGACTACGAGCAGTACTTC.

This CDR3 is CASSQGARVFYEQYF. Written as DNA, the CDR3 is TGTGCCAGCAGCCAAGGTGCCAGGGTATTCTACGAGCAGTACTTC. The chain has TRBV4-2 and TRBJ2-7; tentatively, D is TRBD1 (5 bases). Germline loops: CDR1 LGHNA, CDR2 YNFKEQ. V was clipped by 1 base and J by 3 bases, with 13 bases between them. CDR3 length equals 15 residues.

This clonotype turned up a few times. The chain carries TRBV11-2 and TRBJ2-5; weak D call: TRBD2 (5 bases). V lost 4 bases and J 2 bases, leaving 17 bases between the germline ends. This CDR3 region has 16 residues. In germline, CDR1 is SGHAT, CDR2 FQNNGV. CDR3 sequence: CASSSFWTGIQETQYF. The CDR3, as DNA: TGTGCCAGCAGCTCCTTCTGGACGGGAATACAAGAGACCCAGTACTTC.

The chain uses TRBV5-1 and TRBJ1-1; the D is unclear. The CDR3 sequence is 15 residues long. Germline V gene data show CDR1 as SGHRS and CDR2 as YFSETQ. Trimming shortened V by 4 bases and J by 4 bases, and 17 bases separated the two germline ends. The CDR3 nucleotides read TGCGCCAGCAGCCCGCCAATAATCGGGTCCACTGAAGCTTTCTTT. Translated, it gives CASSPPIIGSTEAFF.